These 7 T cell receptor beta chains share one sample of origin, sequenced in a study of OX40 agonist ivuxolimab in advanced cancers. Clones were sequenced by immunoSEQ multiplex PCR, and TCRdb holds only the in-frame ones, with some missing. The table lists more than 65,000 clones, around 84% of them singletons. The sequencing used CD4+ or CD8+ T cells sorted from blood, collected in a trial of the OX40 agonist ivuxolimab. The receptor source for this set is an adult with an advanced solid tumor such as melanoma, head and neck, liver or kidney cancer.

This chain uses TRBV11-3 with TRBJ1-2, with D tentatively TRBD1 (5 bases). Germline CDR1 and CDR2: SGHNT and YENEEA. The CDR3 extends over 14 amino acids. V was clipped by 1 base and J by 4 bases, with 10 bases between them. For the CDR3, the DNA is TGTGCCAGCAGCTTAGGCAGGGTTGGCTATGGCTACACCTTC. It is translated as CASSLGRVGYGYTF.

The chain joins TRBV6-5 to TRBJ2-1; the match to TRBD1 covers 7 bases. The V gene end was trimmed by 4 bases and the J gene end by 9 bases; junction bases not matched to a gene: 9. Germline assignment: CDR1 MNHEY and CDR2 SVGAGI. This CDR3 is built from 14 residues. The DNA for the CDR3 is TGTGCCAGCAGTTCCGGACAGGTTAAGGCTGAGCAGTTCTTC. It codes for CASSSGQVKAEQFF.

V and J are TRBV7-9 and TRBJ2-1, with 9 bases matching TRBD2. Germline V gives CDR1 SEHNR, CDR2 FQNEAQ (reference sequence). V shed 1 base and J 4 bases; nucleotides not matched to a gene: 8. The CDR3 loop spans 17 amino acids. CDR3 in DNA: TGTGCCAGCAGCTTAGGGGTAGCGGGAGAATATTACAATGAGCAGTTCTTC. Translated, it gives CASSLGVAGEYYNEQFF. The full variable domain, its missing parts supplied by reference TRBV7-9 and TRBJ2-1, is DTGVSQNPRHKITKRGQNVTFRCDPISEHNRLYWYRQTLGQGPEFLTYFQNEAQLEKSRLLSDRFSAERPKGSFSTLEIQRTEQGDSAMYLCASSLGVAGEYYNEQFFGPGTRLTVL.

The genes are TRBV6-1 and TRBJ1-5; possibly TRBD1 for D (6 bases). Germline CDR1 is MNHNS and CDR2 is SASEGT. The V and J ends lost 0 bases and 7 bases respectively, with 25 bases between them. CDR3 length: 19 residues. The CDR3 loop is CASSEAGGPGLSRKQPQHF. In nucleotides, the CDR3 is TGTGCCAGCAGTGAAGCGGGGGGCCCGGGACTTTCGAGGAAGCAGCCCCAGCATTTT.

This sequence joins TRBV18 and TRBJ1-1; no definite D call. CDR3 length: 14 residues. With 1 base removed from V and 0 bases from J, the gap between germline ends came to 6 bases. The germline V gene encodes CDR1 KGHSH and CDR2 LQKENI. The CDR3 nucleotides are TGTGCCAGCTCACCACTGGCACTGAACACTGAAGCTTTCTTT. It is translated as CASSPLALNTEAFF.

This chain uses TRBV11-2 with TRBJ2-7, with 11 bases identical to TRBD2. CDR3 length equals 16 residues. Trimming cost V 4 bases and J 2 bases; bases outside gene matches: 7. Germline V gene sequence: CDR1 SGHAT, CDR2 FQNNGV. The CDR3 sequence: CASSSLSGGAAYEQYF. Written as DNA, the CDR3 is TGTGCCAGCAGCTCCCTTAGCGGGGGGGCGGCCTACGAGCAGTACTTC.

The J gene is TRBJ1-5, the V gene TRBV7-8; D call uncertain. Germline V gene sequence: CDR1 SGHVS, CDR2 FQNEAQ. CDR3 length equals 15 residues. Trimming shortened V by 5 bases and J by 2 bases, and 13 bases separated the two germline ends. The CDR3, as DNA: TGTGCCAGCAGCCCTGTGCGGGTTGGCAATCAGCCCCAGCATTTT. Its translation: CASSPVRVGNQPQHF.